This T cell receptor beta chain was documented in a study of cytomegalovirus exposure and HLA in healthy donors. Study-level findings and limits: Presence/absence analyses supposed approximately even sequencing depth among donors.

This clone was counted only a few times. Its antigen is not identified. CDR3 length equals 13 residues. Germline V gene sequence: CDR1 SGHRS, CDR2 YFSETQ. V lost 4 bases and J lost 4, with 12 bases in between. PCR employed 60 Vbeta and 13 Jbeta primers. As handled by the study authors: Per a later analysis, the number of unique TCR beta chains was roughly 83 million, of which roughly 9.9 million were shared. TCRdb's copy holds only in-frame clones and misses some; the assay was immunoSEQ multiplex PCR. V, J and clone size reflect that table, while D and trimming were determined from the DNA. The profile shows under 90,000 clones, 77% of them singletons.

Material: PBMCs. The V call is TRBV5-1, the J call TRBJ2-7; D might be TRBD2 (6 bases). This receptor was obtained from a man between 45 and 60 years old in good health and CMV-seropositive. For the CDR3, the DNA is TGCGCCAGCAGCCGGGACTCTTTATACGAGCAGTACTTC. Its translation: CASSRDSLYEQYF.